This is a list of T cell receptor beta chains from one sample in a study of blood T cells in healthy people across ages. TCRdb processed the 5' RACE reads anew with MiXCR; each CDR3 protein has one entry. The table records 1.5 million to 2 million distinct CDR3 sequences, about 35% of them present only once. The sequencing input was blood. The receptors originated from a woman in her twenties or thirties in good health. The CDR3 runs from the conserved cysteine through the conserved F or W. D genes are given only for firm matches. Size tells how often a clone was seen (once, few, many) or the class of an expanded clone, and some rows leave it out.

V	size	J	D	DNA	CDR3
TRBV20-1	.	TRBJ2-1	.	TGCAGTGCTGGTTCGGGTACCCGGGGGAATGAGCAGTTCTTC	CSAGSGTRGNEQFF
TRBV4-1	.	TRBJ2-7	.	TGCGCCGGCAGCCAAGACCTGGGAGATTGGGAGACCCGGTACTTC	CAGSQDLGDWETRYF
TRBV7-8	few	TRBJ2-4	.	TGTGCCAGCAGCTTAGAGGGGACGGACCAACTAGCCAAAAACATTCAGTACTTC	CASSLEGTDQLAKNIQYF
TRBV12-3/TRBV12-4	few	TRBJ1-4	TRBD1	TGTGCCAGCAACCTGAAGATGGGGGACAGGGGTGAAAAACTGTTTTTT	CASNLKMGDRGEKLFF
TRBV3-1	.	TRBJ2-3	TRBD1	TGTGCCAGCAGCCAAGCTCAGGGGGCTCAGGAGACAGATACGCAGTATTTT	CASSQAQGAQETDTQYF
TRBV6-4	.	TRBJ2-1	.	TGTGCCAGCAGTCCAAGACACCCGGGGGCCAATGGGCAGTTCTTC	CASSPRHPGANGQFF
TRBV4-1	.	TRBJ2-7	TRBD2	TGCGCCAGCAGCCCAATCTGGGGAGGGCCGGTTGCCTACGAGCAGTACTTC	CASSPIWGGPVAYEQYF
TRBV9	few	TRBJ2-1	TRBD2	TGTGCCAGCAGCGTAGAGAGGACTAGCGGGACCCGTTTAGTTGAGCAGTTCTTC	CASSVERTSGTRLVEQFF
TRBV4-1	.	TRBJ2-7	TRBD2	TGCGCCAGCAGCCAAGGGCTAGCGGATCGCTCCTACGAGCAGTACTTC	CASSQGLADRSYEQYF
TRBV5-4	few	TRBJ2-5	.	TGTGCCAGCAGCTTCCGGGGTAATGCCGGGGAGCAGTACTTC	CASSFRGNAGEQYF
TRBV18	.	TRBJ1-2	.	TGTGCCAGCTCGTCTTACTTCGACTCCAACTATGGCTACACCTTC	CASSSYFDSNYGYTF
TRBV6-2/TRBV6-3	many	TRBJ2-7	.	TGTGCCAGCAGTTACCCGACAGGCTCCCCCTACGAGCAGTACTTC	CASSYPTGSPYEQYF
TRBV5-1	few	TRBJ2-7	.	TGCGCCAGCAGCCGAGGGTCGACAGACCGGGACGAGCAGTACTTC	CASSRGSTDRDEQYF
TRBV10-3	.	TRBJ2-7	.	TGTGCCATCAGTGATTCAGGCGGAAACTACGAGCAGTACTTC	CAISDSGGNYEQYF
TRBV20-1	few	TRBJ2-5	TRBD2	TGCAGTGCTAAACCGGGACTAGTTGCCCAAGAGACCCAGTACTTC	CSAKPGLVAQETQYF
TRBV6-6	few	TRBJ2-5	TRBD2	TGTGCCAGCAGTTACAACCGGGACTACAACTCAGAGACCCAGTACTTC	CASSYNRDYNSETQYF
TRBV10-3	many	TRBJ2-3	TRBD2	TGTGCCATCAGTGATTCGACTAGCGGGGCGACAGATACGCAGTATTTT	CAISDSTSGATDTQYF
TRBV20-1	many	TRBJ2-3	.	TGCAGTGCCGCCCAGAGCGCAGATACGCAGTATTTT	CSAAQSADTQYF
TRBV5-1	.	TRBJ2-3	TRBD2	TGCGCCAGCAGCTTGACTAGCGGGGCCCTAAGAGATACGCAGTATTTT	CASSLTSGALRDTQYF
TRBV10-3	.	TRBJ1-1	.	TGTGCCATCACCCCGGGACTGGGGATTGAAGCTTTCTTT	CAITPGLGIEAFF
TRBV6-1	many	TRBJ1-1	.	TGTGCCAGCAGCGGCCGGGGTCTGACTGAAGCTTTCTTT	CASSGRGLTEAFF
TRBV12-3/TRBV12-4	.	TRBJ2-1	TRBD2	TGTGCCAGCGGGCACCCCGGGACTACCCTGGGGAAGGTGCAGTTCTTC	CASGHPGTTLGKVQFF
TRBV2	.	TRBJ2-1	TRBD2	TGTGCCAGCAGTGAGTATAGCGGGAGTGGTAATGAGCAGTTCTTC	CASSEYSGSGNEQFF
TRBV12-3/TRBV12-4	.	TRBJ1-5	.	TGTGCCAGCAGTTACAGGGAGAATTTCAATCAGCCCCAGCATTTT	CASSYRENFNQPQHF
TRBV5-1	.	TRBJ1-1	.	TGCGCCAGCAGCTTGGCTAGCACAGAGTTTGAAGCTTTCTTT	CASSLASTEFEAFF
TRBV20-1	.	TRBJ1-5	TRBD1	TGCAGTGCTAGTGGACAGGGGATTCAGCCCCAGCATTTT	CSASGQGIQPQHF
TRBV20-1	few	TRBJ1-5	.	TGCAGTGCTGGCCCGGGCCCAGAAAATCAGCCCCAGCATTTT	CSAGPGPENQPQHF
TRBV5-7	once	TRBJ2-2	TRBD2	TGTGCCAGCAGCCGGGGACTAGCTTTATACACCGGGGAGCTGTTTTTT	CASSRGLALYTGELFF
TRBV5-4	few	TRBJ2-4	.	TGTGCCAGCAGCTGGGATCATTCGGGGGAGCAGTACTTC	CASSWDHSGEQYF
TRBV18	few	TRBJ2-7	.	TGTGCCAGCTCACCGGACGGGCTATCCTACGAGCAGTACTTC	CASSPDGLSYEQYF
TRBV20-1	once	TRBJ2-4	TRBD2	TGCAGTGCTAGAGATTGGTTAGCGGGGTACGAGCTGTACTTC	CSARDWLAGYELYF
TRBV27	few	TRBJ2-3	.	TGTGCCAGCAGTCAATTCCCGGGACACAAAACCGGGTCATATGGCGATACGCAGTATTTT	CASSQFPGHKTGSYGDTQYF
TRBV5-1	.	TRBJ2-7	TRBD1	TGCGCCAGCAGCTTGGAGCCGGGACAGGGGGCCTTTACAGACTACGAGCAGTACTTC	CASSLEPGQGAFTDYEQYF
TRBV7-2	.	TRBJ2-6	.	TGTGCCAGCAGCTATCGGGTTCCCTTCTCTGAGGCCAACGTCCTGACTTTC	CASSYRVPFSEANVLTF
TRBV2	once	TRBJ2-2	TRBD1	TGTGCCAGCATCCAGCAGGGGGAGACCGGGGAGCGGTTTTTT	CASIQQGETGERFF
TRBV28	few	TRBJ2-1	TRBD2	TGTGCCAGCAGACTAGGACTAGCCCCGGCCGAGCAGTTCTTC	CASRLGLAPAEQFF
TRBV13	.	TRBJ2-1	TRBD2	TGTGCCAGCAGCCCCAGACTAGCGATGGATGAGCAGTTCTTC	CASSPRLAMDEQFF
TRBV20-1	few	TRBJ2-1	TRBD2	TGCAGTGCTAGAGACCCCCGGACTAGCGGATACAATGAGCAGTTCTTC	CSARDPRTSGYNEQFF
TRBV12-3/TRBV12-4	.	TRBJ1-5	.	TGTGCCAGCAATAAAGACAGCAATCAGCCCCAGCATTTT	CASNKDSNQPQHF
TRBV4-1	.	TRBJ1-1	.	TGCGCCAGCAGCCAACCCCGGAACCAGAAGAACACTGAAGCTTTCTTT	CASSQPRNQKNTEAFF
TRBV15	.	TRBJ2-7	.	TGTGCCACCAGTCCAGGGACGGGGACCTACGAGCAGTACTTC	CATSPGTGTYEQYF
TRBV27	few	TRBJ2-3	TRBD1	TGTGCCAGCAGTGTGGACAGGCAAACAGATACGCAGTATTTT	CASSVDRQTDTQYF
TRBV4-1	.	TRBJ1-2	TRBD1	TGCGCCAGCAGCCCACGACAGGGGGTGAATGGCTACACCTTC	CASSPRQGVNGYTF
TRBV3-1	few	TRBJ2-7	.	TGTGCCAGCAGCCAAGATGGCCACTACGAGCAGTACTTC	CASSQDGHYEQYF
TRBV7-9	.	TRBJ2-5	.	TGTGCCAGCAGCGATGTCAGGGGCCGGGAGACCCAGTACTTC	CASSDVRGRETQYF
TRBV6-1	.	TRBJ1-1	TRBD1	TGTGCCAGCAGTGACGGGACAGGGAATATGGGCACTGAAGCTTTCTTT	CASSDGTGNMGTEAFF
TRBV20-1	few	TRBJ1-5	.	TGCAGTGCTAGTGGAGGGTCTAATCAGCCCCAGCATTTT	CSASGGSNQPQHF
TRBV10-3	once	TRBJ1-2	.	TGTGCCATCAGTGAGGGGCGCTCAGGCGGCTACACCTTC	CAISEGRSGGYTF
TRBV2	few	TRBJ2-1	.	TGTGCCAGCAACCGGGCAAAGGGCAATGAGCAGTTCTTC	CASNRAKGNEQFF